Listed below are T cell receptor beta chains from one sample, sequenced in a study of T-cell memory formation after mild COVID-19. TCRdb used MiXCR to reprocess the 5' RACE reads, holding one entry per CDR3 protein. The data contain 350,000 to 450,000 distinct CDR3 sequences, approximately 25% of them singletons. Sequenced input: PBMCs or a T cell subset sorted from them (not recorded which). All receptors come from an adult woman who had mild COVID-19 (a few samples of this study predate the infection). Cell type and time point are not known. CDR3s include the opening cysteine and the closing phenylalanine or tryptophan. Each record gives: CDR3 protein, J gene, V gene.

CDR3 protein: CASSYPDRETEAFF
J gene: TRBJ1-1
V gene: TRBV6-6

CDR3 protein: CASSYSPGTAYNEQFF
J gene: TRBJ2-1
V gene: TRBV6-5

CDR3 protein: CASSRRSGGETQYF
J gene: TRBJ2-5
V gene: TRBV12-3/TRBV12-4

CDR3 protein: CASSGSGTREGGYTF
J gene: TRBJ1-2
V gene: TRBV7-9

CDR3 protein: CASSIRVGNEQFF
J gene: TRBJ2-1
V gene: TRBV7-6

CDR3 protein: CASSQEGLGEDTEAFF
J gene: TRBJ1-1
V gene: TRBV4-1

CDR3 protein: CASSYGYRGGYTF
J gene: TRBJ1-2
V gene: TRBV6-5

CDR3 protein: CASSLIGSLDSYEQYF
J gene: TRBJ2-7
V gene: TRBV5-1

CDR3 protein: CASSHDRGYTF
J gene: TRBJ1-2
V gene: TRBV6-2/TRBV6-3

CDR3 protein: CASSFRGTKPDTQYF
J gene: TRBJ2-3
V gene: TRBV5-6

CDR3 protein: CASSTRDRDHEQYF
J gene: TRBJ2-7
V gene: TRBV5-4

CDR3 protein: CASRAGGTKNTGELFF
J gene: TRBJ2-2
V gene: TRBV5-1

CDR3 protein: CASSSLAGISYEQYF
J gene: TRBJ2-7
V gene: TRBV7-9

CDR3 protein: CSARDTRQGDTGELFF
J gene: TRBJ2-2
V gene: TRBV20-1

CDR3 protein: CASSQQPPGVAGERRDQYF
J gene: TRBJ2-5
V gene: TRBV4-2

CDR3 protein: CASSLSADSAKNIQYF
J gene: TRBJ2-4
V gene: TRBV5-4

CDR3 protein: CSASLVSGQETQYF
J gene: TRBJ2-5
V gene: TRBV20-1

CDR3 protein: CASSLSGRLGNEQFF
J gene: TRBJ2-1
V gene: TRBV12-3/TRBV12-4

CDR3 protein: CATSAGLDQPQHF
J gene: TRBJ1-5
V gene: TRBV24-1

CDR3 protein: CVGDRGYEQYF
J gene: TRBJ2-7
V gene: TRBV30

CDR3 protein: CASSSPGQMNTEAFF
J gene: TRBJ1-1
V gene: TRBV6-2/TRBV6-3

CDR3 protein: CASRSTGRRGNEQFF
J gene: TRBJ2-1
V gene: TRBV6-2/TRBV6-3

CDR3 protein: CASRLGQGAFF
J gene: TRBJ1-1
V gene: TRBV6-2/TRBV6-3

CDR3 protein: CASSSDGKETQYF
J gene: TRBJ2-5
V gene: TRBV5-1

CDR3 protein: CASSPAPQQGRGYTF
J gene: TRBJ1-2
V gene: TRBV5-1

CDR3 protein: CSVAGTSAHEQYF
J gene: TRBJ2-7
V gene: TRBV29-1

CDR3 protein: CASSQGGRVPYNEQFF
J gene: TRBJ2-1
V gene: TRBV4-3

CDR3 protein: CASTLTETTNEKLFF
J gene: TRBJ1-4
V gene: TRBV6-1

CDR3 protein: CSVDQASGANVLTF
J gene: TRBJ2-6
V gene: TRBV29-1

CDR3 protein: CASSPAPMGDPYEQYF
J gene: TRBJ2-7
V gene: TRBV7-9

CDR3 protein: CSVYPGGSTEAFF
J gene: TRBJ1-1
V gene: TRBV29-1

CDR3 protein: CASSSWTSGGEETQYF
J gene: TRBJ2-5
V gene: TRBV6-5

CDR3 protein: CASSYKGTFTEAFF
J gene: TRBJ1-1
V gene: TRBV6-2/TRBV6-3

CDR3 protein: CASSAQPGGGSDTQYF
J gene: TRBJ2-3
V gene: TRBV7-9

CDR3 protein: CASSAYSGTKSYNEQFF
J gene: TRBJ2-1
V gene: TRBV7-3

CDR3 protein: CASSQDAVGTQYF
J gene: TRBJ2-5
V gene: TRBV3-1

CDR3 protein: CASSTTSGGATNEQFF
J gene: TRBJ2-1
V gene: TRBV13

CDR3 protein: CASSQVSRQKYSGANVLTF
J gene: TRBJ2-6
V gene: TRBV14

CDR3 protein: CASSFGIPIEDEKLFF
J gene: TRBJ1-4
V gene: TRBV7-9

CDR3 protein: CASSQETGANSPLHF
J gene: TRBJ1-6
V gene: TRBV3-1

CDR3 protein: CASSSEPNSGGLYEQYF
J gene: TRBJ2-7
V gene: TRBV5-1

CDR3 protein: CASSLMGQSPLHF
J gene: TRBJ1-6
V gene: TRBV12-3/TRBV12-4

CDR3 protein: CASSSGPTVRGNEQFF
J gene: TRBJ2-1
V gene: TRBV7-6

CDR3 protein: CASSLDAGRLYEQYF
J gene: TRBJ2-7
V gene: TRBV5-1

CDR3 protein: CASSQAGKNEKLFF
J gene: TRBJ1-4
V gene: TRBV4-2

CDR3 protein: CASSLKGGEGTQYF
J gene: TRBJ2-3
V gene: TRBV5-1

CDR3 protein: CASSPDVSNQPQHF
J gene: TRBJ1-5
V gene: TRBV7-8

CDR3 protein: CASSVLLGQPVGYTF
J gene: TRBJ1-2
V gene: TRBV12-3/TRBV12-4

CDR3 protein: CATDTPRYNEQFF
J gene: TRBJ2-1
V gene: TRBV7-9

CDR3 protein: CASSDLLALPGELFF
J gene: TRBJ2-2
V gene: TRBV7-7

CDR3 protein: CASSSPKGLTYEQYF
J gene: TRBJ2-7
V gene: TRBV7-8

CDR3 protein: CASSSSGGLRTGELFF
J gene: TRBJ2-2
V gene: TRBV11-3

CDR3 protein: CASGNRSTDTQYF
J gene: TRBJ2-3
V gene: TRBV2

CDR3 protein: CATSERSTHSGRVFLLVPAREAFF
J gene: TRBJ1-1
V gene: TRBV24-1

CDR3 protein: CASSLVAGPTEQYF
J gene: TRBJ2-7
V gene: TRBV5-1

CDR3 protein: CASSTQNRGPRYGYTF
J gene: TRBJ1-2
V gene: TRBV7-9

CDR3 protein: CASSLFAGDYGYTF
J gene: TRBJ1-2
V gene: TRBV27

CDR3 protein: CASTDPRTFTEAFF
J gene: TRBJ1-1
V gene: TRBV11-3

CDR3 protein: CASSQVLAGGKFF
J gene: TRBJ2-1
V gene: TRBV4-1